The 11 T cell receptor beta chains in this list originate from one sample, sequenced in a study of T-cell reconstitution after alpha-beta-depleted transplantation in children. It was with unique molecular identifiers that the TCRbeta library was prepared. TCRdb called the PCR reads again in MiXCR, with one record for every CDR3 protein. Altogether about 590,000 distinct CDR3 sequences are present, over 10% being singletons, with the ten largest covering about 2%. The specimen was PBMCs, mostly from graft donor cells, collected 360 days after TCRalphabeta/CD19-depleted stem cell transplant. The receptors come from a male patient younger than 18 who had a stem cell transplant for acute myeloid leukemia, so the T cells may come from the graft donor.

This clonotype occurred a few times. The CDR3 region has the DNA TGCGCCAGCAGCTTGTTTGTTGTCGGAGAGACCCAGTACTTC. Translating it yields CASSLFVVGETQYF. The chain employs TRBV5-1 and TRBJ2-5; D unresolved. The germline CDR1 and CDR2 sequences are SGHRS and YFSETQ. This CDR3 is built from 14 residues. Trimming took off 1 base at V and 4 bases at J, with 11 bases between the two ends.

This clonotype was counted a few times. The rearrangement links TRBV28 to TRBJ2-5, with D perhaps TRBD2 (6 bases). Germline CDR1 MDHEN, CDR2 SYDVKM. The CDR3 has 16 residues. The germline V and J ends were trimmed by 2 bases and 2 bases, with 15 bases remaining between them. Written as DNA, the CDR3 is TGTGCCAGCAGTTTAAGCCCGCGGGGATTACAAGAGACCCAGTACTTC. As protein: CASSLSPRGLQETQYF.

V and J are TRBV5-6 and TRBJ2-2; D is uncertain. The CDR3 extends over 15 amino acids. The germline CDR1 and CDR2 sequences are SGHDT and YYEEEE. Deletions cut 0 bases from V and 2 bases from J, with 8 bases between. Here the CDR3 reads CASSLAETNTGELFF. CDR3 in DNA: TGTGCCAGCAGCTTGGCGGAGACTAACACCGGGGAGCTGTTTTTT.

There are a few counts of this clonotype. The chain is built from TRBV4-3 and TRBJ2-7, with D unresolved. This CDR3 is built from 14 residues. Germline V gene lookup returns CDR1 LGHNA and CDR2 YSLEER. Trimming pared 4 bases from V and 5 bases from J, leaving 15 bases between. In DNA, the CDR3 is TGCGCCAGCAGCCTCTATTATGGGGTCCACGAGCAGTACTTC. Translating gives CASSLYYGVHEQYF.

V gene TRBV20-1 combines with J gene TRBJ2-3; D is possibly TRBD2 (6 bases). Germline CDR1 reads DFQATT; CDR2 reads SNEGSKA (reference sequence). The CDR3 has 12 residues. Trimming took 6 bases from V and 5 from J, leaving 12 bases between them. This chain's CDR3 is CSAPWRVDTQYF. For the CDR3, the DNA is TGCAGTGCCCCGTGGAGGGTAGATACGCAGTATTTT.

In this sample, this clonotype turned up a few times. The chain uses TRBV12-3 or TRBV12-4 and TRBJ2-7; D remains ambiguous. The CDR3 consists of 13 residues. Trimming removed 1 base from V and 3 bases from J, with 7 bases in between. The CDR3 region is CASSLVSNYEQYF. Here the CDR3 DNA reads TGTGCCAGCAGTTTAGTTAGCAACTACGAGCAGTACTTC.

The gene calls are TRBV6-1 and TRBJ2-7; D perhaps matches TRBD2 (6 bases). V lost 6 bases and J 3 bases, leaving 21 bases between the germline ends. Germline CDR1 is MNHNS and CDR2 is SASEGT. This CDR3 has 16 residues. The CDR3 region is CASSRRAGRVNYEQYF. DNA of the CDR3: TGTGCCAGCAGCCGTAGGGCGGGGAGAGTTAACTACGAGCAGTACTTC.

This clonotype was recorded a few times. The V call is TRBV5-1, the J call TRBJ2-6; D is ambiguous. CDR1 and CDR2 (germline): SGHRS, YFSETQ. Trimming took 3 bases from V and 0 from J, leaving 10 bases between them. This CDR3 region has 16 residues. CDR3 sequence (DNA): TGCGCCAGCAGCTGGGCCTCGGTCTCTGGGGCCAACGTCCTGACTTTC. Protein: CASSWASVSGANVLTF.

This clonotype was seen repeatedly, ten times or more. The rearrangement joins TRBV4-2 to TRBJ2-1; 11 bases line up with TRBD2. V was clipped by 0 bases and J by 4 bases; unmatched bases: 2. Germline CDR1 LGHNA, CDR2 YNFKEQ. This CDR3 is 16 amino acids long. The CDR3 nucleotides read TGTGCCAGCAGCCAAGACGGGACTAGCGGTTACAATGAGCAGTTCTTC. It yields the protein CASSQDGTSGYNEQFF.

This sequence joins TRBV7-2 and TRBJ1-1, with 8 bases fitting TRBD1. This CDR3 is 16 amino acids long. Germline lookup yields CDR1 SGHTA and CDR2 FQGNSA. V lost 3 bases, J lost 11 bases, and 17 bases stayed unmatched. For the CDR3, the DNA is TGTGCCAGCAGCTTCGCGTCCTCGGGACAGGCCGCCTCCGCTTTCTTT. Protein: CASSFASSGQAASAFF.

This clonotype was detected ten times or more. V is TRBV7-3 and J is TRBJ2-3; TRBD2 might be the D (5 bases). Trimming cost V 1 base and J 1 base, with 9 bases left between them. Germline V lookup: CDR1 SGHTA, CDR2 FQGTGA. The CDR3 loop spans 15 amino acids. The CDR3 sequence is CASSLIAPGTDTQYF. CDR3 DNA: TGTGCCAGCAGCTTAATAGCGCCAGGCACAGATACGCAGTATTTT.